The present TCR beta chain was sequenced within a study of blood T cells in healthy people across ages (dated by TCRdb to the mid-2010s). For the wider study: In model experiments, roughly one uniquely barcoded TCR beta cDNA molecule per two T cells was captured by template switching. Age-related changes in TCR beta repertoire diversity were measured in the study by deep sequencing normalized with unique cDNA molecular identifiers. The donors were divided into four age groups: young (average around 17 years), middle-aged (about 39), aged (roughly 60) and long-lived (nearly 85). The study analyzed two additional independent replicas of 1 million unique cDNA reads from the same blood draw for two donors, one aged 18 to 29 and one aged 80 or older. Broader findings and caveats from the paper: Conclusive comparison of naive and antigen-experienced compartments was prevented by the profiling of bulk unsorted PBMCs. Compared with the aged group, the long-lived group had more naive CD4+ T cells, fewer expanded clones and increased TCR diversity, a pattern suggesting age selection. Observed TCR beta diversity per million T cells fell roughly linearly with age, and a significant reduction was already apparent by age approximately 41. The percentage of naive T cells measured by flow cytometry correlated strongly with observed TCR beta diversity. Estimates of total diversity based on one million sequenced T cells were regarded as lower bounds and as underestimates. The CMV infection status of donors was not known, potentially confounding age-related changes in expanded clonotypes.

Library construction relied on 5' RACE. TCRdb lists the instrument as Illumina HiSeq 2500. A second roughly 6 to 12 cycle PCR used a sample-barcoded 5' primer and a J-beta primer mix. A unique molecular identifier was introduced onto each TCR beta cDNA molecule by a template-switch 5' adaptor carrying 12 random nucleotides. At least 2.5 million CDR3-containing paired-end reads were obtained from each sample. First-strand cDNA synthesis was performed from all RNA using the Mint cDNA synthesis kit, with priming by a TRBC-specific oligonucleotide. Following uracil-DNA glycosylase treatment, a first 18-cycle PCR with universal primers M1SS and BC2_uni_R was performed on all cDNA. From the authors' description of their analysis: For normalization, 1 million high-quality reads, each with a distinct molecular identifier, were randomly selected from each sample. Instead of being binned into consensus sequences, reads that shared molecular identifiers were thrown out. MiTCR, run with a Q25 quality threshold and the strictest error-elimination algorithm, handled CDR3 identification, clonotype clustering and error correction. A nonparametric unseen species model using Euler transformation provided a lower-bound estimate of total TCR beta diversity. The public reads were reanalyzed by TCRdb: fastp trimming at Q25, MiXCR alignment, in-frame beta chains only. Under each unique CDR3 protein, matching rows form one entry showing the most common genes and DNA. The V and J calls shown here were made by TCRdb, not taken from the authors' results. Within this sample are hundreds of thousands of distinct CDR3 sequences, with around 25% of them counted one time only. The ten top clones hold around 9.2% of the sample.

The donors were 40 or so Caucasian individuals from Russia, aged roughly 6 to 100 years, who were systemically healthy. Each donor gave ten milliliters of peripheral blood, collected into EDTA-treated Vacutainer tubes. Ficoll-Paque density-gradient centrifugation was used to isolate PBMCs, with at least 6 million per sample. Trizol reagent was used to extract total RNA from PBMCs, with at least 5 micrograms per sample. For every donor, an aliquot of PBMCs went through flow cytometry to measure the percentages of naive CD45RAhigh/CD27high T cells. On this clonotype itself: Its antigen is unknown. Per-base qualities were not stored, and no clone one base away is much larger.

V is cut by 4 bases and J by 2 bases, and the space between the germline ends is 13 bases. Reading the germline V gene gives CDR1 LGHNT and CDR2 FRNRAP. Inclusive of the bounding cysteine and phenylalanine, the CDR3 is 15 residues long. The only DNA kept is the CDR3, 45 bases in frame from the first base. This sample was shared with a second study, whose subject was T cells of mothers and their children. In that second paper, the authors write: Nine systemically healthy Caucasian individuals served as donors, namely three mothers together with their six children. cDNA synthesis consumed the entire amount of extracted RNA, loaded at approximately 1.6 ug RNA in each 15 ul reaction. In the second PCR, the M1S primer introduced both the sample barcodes and 2-4 random nucleotides. Over 8 million TCR beta CDR3 reads were obtained for each mother, and around 2.7 million reads were obtained for each child. Thymic selection similarly shapes TCR recombination output in related and unrelated pairs, with minor effect from inherited differences. Normalized repertoire overlap in related mother-child pairs was always slightly higher than in unrelated mother-child pairs, but the difference was never significant. Persistent microchimeric T cell clones were not detected, at a sensitivity of about 100 clones per million clonotypes. To look for features that set related mother-child pairs apart from unrelated individuals, the researchers ran deep NGS to compare the TCR beta repertoires of mothers and children. The mean age was roughly 44 +/- 4 years for the mothers and approximately 11 +/- 4 years for the children. After adapter ligation with NEBNext reagents, the libraries were sequenced on Illumina HiSeq 2000 with 100+100 nt paired-end reads. To prevent cross-contamination, the mother and child libraries were prepared a month apart and were sequenced in separate runs. Between roughly 450,000 and 2,000,000 distinct TCR beta clonotypes were identified per donor. Naive TCR beta clonotypes were estimated from low-frequency clonotypes matched to each donor's FACS-determined naive share, without sorting.

Material for sequencing was blood. The chain employs TRBV12-5 and TRBJ2-3; the D assignment is uncertain and may be TRBD1 or TRBD2, with 5 bases supporting each. The receptor comes from a boy aged 5-17 years in good health. In nucleotides, the sequence is TGTGCTAGTGGTTCCCGGGACGTTTACACAGATACGCAGTATTTT. Translated, it reads CASGSRDVYTDTQYF.